A single sample gave rise to the 26 T cell receptor beta chains below, sequenced in a study of T cells expressing NK-cell markers. With the 5' RACE reads reprocessed, TCRdb shows one record per CDR3 protein and no DNA. The sample table sets out about 460,000 distinct CDR3 sequences. Input material: blood T cells: a sorted CD56 or NKG2C T cell subset, CD4+ or CD8+ T cells, or bulk PBMC T cells (not recorded which). The receptor set was obtained from a woman between 45 and 60 years old in good health.

The chain joins TRBV20-1 to TRBJ2-1; TCRdb's D call of TRBD2 is untestable without DNA. CDR1 is DFQATT and CDR2 is SNEGSKA in the germline V gene (reference sequence). The CDR3 contains 15 residues. CDR3 in amino acids: CSAEASGRATNEQFF.

The CDR3 is CSVEPKREYTIYF. The J gene is TRBJ1-3, the V gene TRBV29-1. CDR3 size: 13 residues. CDR1 and CDR2 (germline): SQVTM, ANQGSEA.

V gene TRBV20-1 combines with J gene TRBJ1-6; the D call of TRBD1 rests on TCRdb alone, since no DNA is present to check it. Germline V gene sequence: CDR1 DFQATT, CDR2 SNEGSKA (reference sequence). The length of the CDR3 is 14 residues. The chain's CDR3 is CSAMETVNNSPLHF.

V usage is TRBV5-1 and J usage is TRBJ2-3; without DNA, the TCRdb call of TRBD1 cannot be checked. CDR3 length equals 15 residues. CDR1 and CDR2 from the germline V gene are SGHRS and YFSETQ. Here the CDR3 reads CASSPSNRGLDTQYF.

This chain connects TRBV27 to TRBJ1-5; TCRdb designates TRBD1, a call that cannot be tested without DNA. This CDR3 region has 14 residues. CDR1 is MNHEY and CDR2 is SMNVEV in the germline V gene (reference sequence). The CDR3 sequence: CASSFGQSNQPQHF.

The V call is TRBV6-2 or TRBV6-3, the J call TRBJ2-7; TCRdb indicates TRBD1, and absent DNA this call remains unverified. Germline V gene sequence: CDR1 MNHEY, CDR2 SVGEGT. This CDR3 region has 14 residues. CDR3 loop: CASRARGPRYEQYF.

This chain connects TRBV6-2 or TRBV6-3 to TRBJ2-7; checking the TCRdb D call of TRBD2 is not possible without DNA. Germline values: CDR1 MNHEY, CDR2 SVGEGT. The CDR3 is 16 amino acids. The CDR3 here is CASSYSTSGRAYEQYF.

This sequence joins TRBV16 and TRBJ2-7; TCRdb's D gene call, TRBD2, goes unchecked for lack of DNA. CDR1 and CDR2 from the germline V gene are KGHSY and FQNENV. This CDR3 contains 17 residues. This chain's CDR3 is CASSQVVRGLNSYEQYF.

This chain joins TRBV27 and TRBJ2-7; TCRdb names TRBD2, which stays unverified in the absence of DNA. The CDR3 is made up of 16 amino acids. Germline V gives CDR1 MNHEY, CDR2 SMNVEV (reference sequence). The CDR3 here is CASSSPGSGRAYEQYF.

The chain joins TRBV7-6 to TRBJ2-7; TCRdb picks TRBD1, but there is no DNA to check that call. The CDR3 spans 14 residues. The germline CDR1 and CDR2 sequences are SGHVS and FNYEAQ. The chain's CDR3 is CASSSRRQGYEQYF.

The gene calls are TRBV5-1 and TRBJ1-2; the TCRdb call, TRBD1, lacks DNA for checking. Germline CDR1 SGHRS, CDR2 YFSETQ. The CDR3 runs to 14 residues. CDR3 sequence reads: CASSLGLGTDGYTF.

The chain carries TRBV12-3 or TRBV12-4 and TRBJ2-3; there is no DNA to check the TCRdb D call of TRBD1. The CDR3 is made up of 14 amino acids. The chain's CDR3 is CASSPARGSDTQYF.

The chain employs TRBV15 and TRBJ2-3; as DNA is missing, the TRBD2 call by TCRdb cannot be tested. The CDR3 totals 19 residues. Germline V gene data show CDR1 as LNHNV and CDR2 as YYDKDF (reference sequence). CDR3: CATSRALAGGPGRTDTQYF.

The chain couples TRBV5-1 to TRBJ2-1; absent DNA, TCRdb's TRBD1 call cannot be checked. Looked up from germline, CDR1 is SGHRS and CDR2 is YFSETQ. CDR3 length: 15 amino acids. CDR3: CASSSNWGANNEQFF.

The V call is TRBV7-9, the J call TRBJ2-7; as DNA is missing, the TRBD1 call by TCRdb cannot be tested. Looked up from germline, CDR1 is SEHNR and CDR2 is FQNEAQ (reference sequence). The CDR3 is made up of 12 amino acids. CDR3 loop: CASSFDRAEQYF.

The chain employs TRBV14 and TRBJ2-3; TCRdb's assignment of TRBD2 cannot be checked, as there is no DNA. The CDR3 spans 15 residues. Germline CDR1 and CDR2: SGHDN and FVKESK. The chain's CDR3 is CASSQEIGGRDTQYF.

This chain joins TRBV19 and TRBJ1-4. CDR3 length: 13 amino acids. Germline V gene data show CDR1 as LNHDA and CDR2 as SQIVND (reference sequence). CDR3 loop: CASSIDGNEKLFF.

This chain links TRBV21-1 with TRBJ2-5. TRBV21-1 is given as a pseudogene. This CDR3 has 12 residues. CDR3 residues: CASSVGLETQYF.

The chain has TRBV4-1 and TRBJ2-7. The germline V gene has CDR1 MGHRA and CDR2 YSYEKL. The CDR3 totals 13 residues. CDR3 protein: CASSQVHTYEQYF.

The chain carries TRBV2 and TRBJ2-1; the TRBD1 assignment by TCRdb is unverifiable without DNA. Germline V gene lookup returns CDR1 SNHLY and CDR2 FYNNEI. The CDR3 covers 19 residues. The CDR3 here is CASSGPGHLGAGAENEQFF.

This chain joins TRBV5-1 and TRBJ2-5; TCRdb names TRBD1, which stays unverified in the absence of DNA. Germline values: CDR1 SGHRS, CDR2 YFSETQ. The CDR3 is made up of 14 amino acids. This chain's CDR3 is CASSFGALKGAQYF.

The chain employs TRBV29-1 and TRBJ2-2; TCRdb designates TRBD1, a call that cannot be tested without DNA. The CDR3 is made up of 15 amino acids. CDR1 SQVTM and CDR2 ANQGSEA come from the germline V gene. CDR3 loop: CSVRLTVSGTGELFF.

J is TRBJ1-1 and V is TRBV7-9. Per germline, CDR1 SEHNR and CDR2 FQNEAQ (reference sequence). This CDR3 comprises 16 residues. The CDR3 loop is CASSLAHLIMNTEAFF.

The V call is TRBV29-1, the J call TRBJ2-3; without DNA, the TCRdb call of TRBD1 cannot be checked. The CDR3 totals 15 residues. Germline V lookup: CDR1 SQVTM, CDR2 ANQGSEA. This CDR3 is CSVVKTGGLSDTQYF.

This chain joins TRBV4-1 and TRBJ1-4. Germline values: CDR1 MGHRA, CDR2 YSYEKL. This CDR3 region has 16 residues. The CDR3 sequence is CASSQGPTARNEKLFF.

The chain is built from TRBV12-3 or TRBV12-4 and TRBJ1-1. CDR3 length: 14 amino acids. CDR3 protein: CASSLRASATEAFF.